This T cell receptor (beta chain) was sequenced in a study of shared clonotypes between healthy human individuals. As to this clone: Its antigen remains unknown.

In germline, CDR1 is MDHEN, CDR2 SYDVKM. This CDR3 has 16 amino acids. Trimming stripped 5 bases from V and 3 bases from J, with 17 bases between. Assay: immunoSEQ multiplex PCR; the TCRdb copy retains only in-frame clones and omits some. The table records some 500,000 clones, about 96% of them present only once. Study results and limitations: Non-shared clonotypes showed lower generation probabilities than clonotypes common to all four donors. Investigators collected only blood, and repertoires in tissues likely differ. Memory subsets generally showed smaller estimated richness than naive subsets did.

This clonotype originated in a woman aged 25 to 39 in good health. The sample consisted of naive CD4+ T cells sorted from blood. Subset: CD45RA+ positively selected. J is TRBJ1-5 and V is TRBV28; D is uncertain. The CDR3: CASSQVVGTFNQPQHF. DNA of the CDR3: TGTGCCAGCAGTCAAGTCGTGGGCACTTTCAATCAGCCCCAGCATTTT.